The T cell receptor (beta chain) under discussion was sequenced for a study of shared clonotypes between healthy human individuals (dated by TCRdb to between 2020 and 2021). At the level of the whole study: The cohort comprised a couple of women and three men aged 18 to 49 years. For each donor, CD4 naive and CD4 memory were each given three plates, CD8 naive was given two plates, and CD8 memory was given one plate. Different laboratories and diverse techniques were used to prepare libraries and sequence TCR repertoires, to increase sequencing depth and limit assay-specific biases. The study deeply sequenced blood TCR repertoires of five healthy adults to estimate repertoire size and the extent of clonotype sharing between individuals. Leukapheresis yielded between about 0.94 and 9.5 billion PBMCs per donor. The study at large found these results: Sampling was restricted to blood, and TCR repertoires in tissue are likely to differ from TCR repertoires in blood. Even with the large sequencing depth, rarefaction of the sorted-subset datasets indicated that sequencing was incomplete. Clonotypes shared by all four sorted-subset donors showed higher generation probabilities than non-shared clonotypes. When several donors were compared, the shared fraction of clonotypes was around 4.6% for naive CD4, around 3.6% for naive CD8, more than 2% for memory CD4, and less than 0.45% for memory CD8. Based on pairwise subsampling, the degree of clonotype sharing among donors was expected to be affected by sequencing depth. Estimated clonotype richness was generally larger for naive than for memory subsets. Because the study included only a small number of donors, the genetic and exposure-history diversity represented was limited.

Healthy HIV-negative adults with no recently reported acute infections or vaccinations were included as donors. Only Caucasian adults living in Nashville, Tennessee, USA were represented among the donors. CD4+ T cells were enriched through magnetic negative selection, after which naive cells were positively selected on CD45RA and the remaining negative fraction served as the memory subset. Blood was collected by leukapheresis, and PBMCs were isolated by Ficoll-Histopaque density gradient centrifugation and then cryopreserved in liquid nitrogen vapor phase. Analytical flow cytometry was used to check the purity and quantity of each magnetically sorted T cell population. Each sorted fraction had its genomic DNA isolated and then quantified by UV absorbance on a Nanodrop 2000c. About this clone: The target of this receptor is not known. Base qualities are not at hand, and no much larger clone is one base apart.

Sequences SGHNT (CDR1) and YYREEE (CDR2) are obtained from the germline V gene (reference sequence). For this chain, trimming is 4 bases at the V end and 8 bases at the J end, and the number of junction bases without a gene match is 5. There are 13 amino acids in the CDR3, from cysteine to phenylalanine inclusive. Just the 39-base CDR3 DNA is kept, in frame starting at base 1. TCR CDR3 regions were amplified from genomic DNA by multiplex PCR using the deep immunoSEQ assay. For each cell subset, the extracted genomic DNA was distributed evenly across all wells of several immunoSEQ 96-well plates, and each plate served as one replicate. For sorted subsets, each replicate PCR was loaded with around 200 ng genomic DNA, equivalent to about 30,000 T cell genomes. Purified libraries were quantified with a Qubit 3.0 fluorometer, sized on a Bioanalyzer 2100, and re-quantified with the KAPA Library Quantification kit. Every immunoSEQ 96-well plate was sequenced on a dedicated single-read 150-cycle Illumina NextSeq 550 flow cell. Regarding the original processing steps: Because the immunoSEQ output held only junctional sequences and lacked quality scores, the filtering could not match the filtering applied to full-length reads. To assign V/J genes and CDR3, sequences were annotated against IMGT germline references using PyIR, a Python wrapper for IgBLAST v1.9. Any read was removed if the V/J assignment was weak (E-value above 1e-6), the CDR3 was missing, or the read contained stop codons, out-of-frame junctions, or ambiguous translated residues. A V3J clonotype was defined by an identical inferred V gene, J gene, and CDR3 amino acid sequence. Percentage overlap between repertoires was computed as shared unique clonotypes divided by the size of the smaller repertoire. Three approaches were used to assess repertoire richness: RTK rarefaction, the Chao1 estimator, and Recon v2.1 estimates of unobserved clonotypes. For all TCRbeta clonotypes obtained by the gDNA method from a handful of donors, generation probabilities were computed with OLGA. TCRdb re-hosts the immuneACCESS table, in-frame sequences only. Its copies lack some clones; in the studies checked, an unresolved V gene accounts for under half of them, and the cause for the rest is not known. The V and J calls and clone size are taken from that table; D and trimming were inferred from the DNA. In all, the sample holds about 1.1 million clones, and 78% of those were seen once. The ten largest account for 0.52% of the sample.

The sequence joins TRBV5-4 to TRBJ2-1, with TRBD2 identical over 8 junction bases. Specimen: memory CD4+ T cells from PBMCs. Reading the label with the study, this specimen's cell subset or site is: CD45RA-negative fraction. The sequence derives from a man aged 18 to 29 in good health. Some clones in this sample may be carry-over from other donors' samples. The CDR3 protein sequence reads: CASSPGTRHEQFF. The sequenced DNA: TGTGCCAGCAGCCCCGGGACTAGGCATGAGCAGTTCTTC.